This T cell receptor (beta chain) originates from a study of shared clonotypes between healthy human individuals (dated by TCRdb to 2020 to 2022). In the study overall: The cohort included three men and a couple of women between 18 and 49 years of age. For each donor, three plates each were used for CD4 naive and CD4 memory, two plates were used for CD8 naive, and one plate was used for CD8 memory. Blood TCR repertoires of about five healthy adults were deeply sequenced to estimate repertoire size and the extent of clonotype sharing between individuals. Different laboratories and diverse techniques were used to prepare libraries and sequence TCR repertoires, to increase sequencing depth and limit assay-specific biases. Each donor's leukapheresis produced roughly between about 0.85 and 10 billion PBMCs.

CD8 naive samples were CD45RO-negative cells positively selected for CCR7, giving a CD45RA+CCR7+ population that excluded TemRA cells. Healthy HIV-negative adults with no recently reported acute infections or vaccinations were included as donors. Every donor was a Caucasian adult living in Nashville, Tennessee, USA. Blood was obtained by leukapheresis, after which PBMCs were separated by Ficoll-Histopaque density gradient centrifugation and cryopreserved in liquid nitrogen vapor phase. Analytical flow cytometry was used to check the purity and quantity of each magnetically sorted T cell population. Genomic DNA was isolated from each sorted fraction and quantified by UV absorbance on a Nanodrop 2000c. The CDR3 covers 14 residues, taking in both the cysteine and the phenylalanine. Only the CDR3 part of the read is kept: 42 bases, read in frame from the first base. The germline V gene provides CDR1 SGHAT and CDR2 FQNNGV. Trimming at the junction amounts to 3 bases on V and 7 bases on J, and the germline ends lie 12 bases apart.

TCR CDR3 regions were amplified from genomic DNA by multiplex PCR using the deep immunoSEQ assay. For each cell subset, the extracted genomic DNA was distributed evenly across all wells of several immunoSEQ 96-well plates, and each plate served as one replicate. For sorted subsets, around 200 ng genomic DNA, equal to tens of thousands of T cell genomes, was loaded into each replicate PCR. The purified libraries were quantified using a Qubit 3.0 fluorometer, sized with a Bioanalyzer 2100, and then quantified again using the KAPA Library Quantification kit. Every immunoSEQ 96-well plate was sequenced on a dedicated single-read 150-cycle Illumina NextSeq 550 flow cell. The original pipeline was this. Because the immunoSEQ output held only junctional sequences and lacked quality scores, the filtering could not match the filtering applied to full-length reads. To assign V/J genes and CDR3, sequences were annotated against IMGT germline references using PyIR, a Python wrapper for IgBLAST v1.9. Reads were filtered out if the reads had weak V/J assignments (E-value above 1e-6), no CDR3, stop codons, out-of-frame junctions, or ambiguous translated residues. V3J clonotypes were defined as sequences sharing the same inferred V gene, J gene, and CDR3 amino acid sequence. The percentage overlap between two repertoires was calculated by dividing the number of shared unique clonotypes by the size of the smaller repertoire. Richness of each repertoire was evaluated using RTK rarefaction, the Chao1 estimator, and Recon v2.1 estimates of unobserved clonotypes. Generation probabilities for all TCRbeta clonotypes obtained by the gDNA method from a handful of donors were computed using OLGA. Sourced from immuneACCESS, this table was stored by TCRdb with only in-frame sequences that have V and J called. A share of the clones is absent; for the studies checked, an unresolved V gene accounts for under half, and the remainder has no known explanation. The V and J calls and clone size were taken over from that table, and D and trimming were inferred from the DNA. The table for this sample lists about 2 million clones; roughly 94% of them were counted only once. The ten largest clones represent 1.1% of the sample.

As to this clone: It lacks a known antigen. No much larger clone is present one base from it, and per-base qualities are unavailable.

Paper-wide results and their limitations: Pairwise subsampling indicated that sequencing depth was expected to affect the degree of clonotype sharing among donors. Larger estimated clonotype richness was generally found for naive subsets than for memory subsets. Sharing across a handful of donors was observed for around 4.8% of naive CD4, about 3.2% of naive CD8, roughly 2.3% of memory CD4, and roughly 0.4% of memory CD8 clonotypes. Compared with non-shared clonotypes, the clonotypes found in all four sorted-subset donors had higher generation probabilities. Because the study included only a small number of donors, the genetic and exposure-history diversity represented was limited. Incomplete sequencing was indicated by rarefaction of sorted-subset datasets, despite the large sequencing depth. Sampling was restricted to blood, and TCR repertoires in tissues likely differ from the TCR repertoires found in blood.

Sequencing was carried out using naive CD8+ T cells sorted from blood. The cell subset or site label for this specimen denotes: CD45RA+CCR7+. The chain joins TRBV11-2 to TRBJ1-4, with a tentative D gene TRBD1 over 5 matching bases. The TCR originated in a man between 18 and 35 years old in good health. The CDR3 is CASSFGTGPEKLFF. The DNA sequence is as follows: TGTGCCAGCAGCTTTGGAACGGGGCCTGAAAAACTGTTTTTT.